The 13 T cell receptor beta chains below were found in one sample sequenced in a study of blood T cell repertoires in COVID-19. Clones were sequenced by immunoSEQ multiplex PCR, and TCRdb holds only the in-frame ones, with some missing. The data show hundreds of thousands of clones, with approximately 82% seen just once and about 5% held by the top ten. Sequences were obtained from PBMCs or T cells enriched from blood (not recorded which). These receptors all come from a man aged 40-55 years who had been exposed to COVID-19.

This clone appeared a single time. The rearrangement uses TRBV10-1 and TRBJ2-1, with TRBD2 matching 14 bases. This CDR3 has 17 amino acids. From germline, CDR1 is WNHNN and CDR2 SYGVQD (reference sequence). Losses at the gene ends were 4 bases for V and 5 bases for J; bases not matched to a gene: 7. In DNA, the CDR3 is TGCGCCAGCAGTGCAGGACTAGCGGGAGGTGTGAACAATGAGCAGTTCTTC. Protein sequence: CASSAGLAGGVNNEQFF.

The count of this clone is one. The V and J genes are TRBV19 and TRBJ2-7; TRBD2 agrees at 12 bases. After removal of 1 base from V and 4 bases from J, the junction contained 14 bases not matched to a gene. CDR3 length equals 19 residues. The germline gives CDR1 LNHDA, CDR2 SQIVND (reference sequence). Written as DNA, the CDR3 is TGTGCCAGTAGTATAGCTGTCCCGGCTAGCGGGAGGGCCTTGTACGAGCAGTACTTC. This translates into CASSIAVPASGRALYEQYF.

The chain combines TRBV24-1 with TRBJ1-5; a weak D match, TRBD1 (5 bases). Deletions cut 11 bases from V and 6 bases from J, with 7 bases between. CDR3 size: 10 residues. Germline CDR1 KGHDR, CDR2 SFDVKD. The CDR3, as DNA: TGTGCCATAGGGGTTCAGCCCCAGCATTTT. Protein product: CAIGVQPQHF.

This chain links TRBV5-1 with TRBJ2-1; TRBD2 is a possible D gene (5 bases). Germline V gives CDR1 SGHRS, CDR2 YFSETQ. CDR3 size: 16 residues. V was cut by 4 bases and J by 3 bases, with 17 bases left in between. CDR3 in amino acids: CASSPHLVEGYNEQFF. The CDR3 DNA is TGCGCCAGCAGCCCGCATCTAGTTGAGGGCTACAATGAGCAGTTCTTC.

The chain is built from TRBV14 and TRBJ2-2; 9 bases line up with TRBD2. This CDR3 spans 15 amino acids. V gave up 4 bases and J gave up 3 bases; unmatched junction bases: 3. In germline, CDR1 is SGHDN, CDR2 FVKESK. CDR3 DNA sequence: TGTGCCAGCAGCCCCAGACTAGCGGACACCGGGGAGCTGTTTTTT. This translates into CASSPRLADTGELFF.

The V and J genes are TRBV2 and TRBJ1-2; a weak D match, TRBD1 (5 bases). Trimming removed 6 bases at V and 2 bases at J, with 16 bases between. This CDR3 contains 15 residues. Germline CDR1 SNHLY, CDR2 FYNNEI. The CDR3 is CASRDIALKNYGYTF. In DNA form, the CDR3 reads TGTGCCAGCAGGGACATCGCCCTCAAGAACTATGGCTACACCTTC.

DNA for the CDR3: TGTGCCAGCAGCTCTACTAGCGGGGGGGCAGATACGCAGTATTTT. Its translation is CASSSTSGGADTQYF. The chain links TRBV7-6 to TRBJ2-3, with 13 bases that match TRBD2. CDR3 size: 15 residues. Germline CDR1 is SGHVS and CDR2 is FNYEAQ. Germline trimming cut 4 bases from V and 4 bases from J; bases unmatched to any gene: 2.

The rearrangement joins TRBV4-2 to TRBJ2-7; D ambiguous. Trimming cost V 4 bases and J 5 bases, with 12 bases left between them. The CDR3 covers 13 residues. The germline V gene encodes CDR1 LGHNA and CDR2 YNFKEQ. The CDR3 DNA is TGTGCCAGCAGCCGACTGACCGAGGACGAGCAGTACTTC. The encoded protein is CASSRLTEDEQYF.

The chain is built from TRBV6-6 and TRBJ2-1; tentative D call: TRBD2 (5 bases). In germline, CDR1 is MNHNY, CDR2 SVGAGI (reference sequence). This CDR3 comprises 18 residues. V was pared by 5 bases and J by 6 bases, with 26 bases between. The CDR3 DNA reads TGTGCCAGCAGTCACGAACTCCTCCCACTAGAGCAGATCAATGAGCAGTTCTTC. Translating it yields CASSHELLPLEQINEQFF.

This chain links TRBV18 with TRBJ1-2; weak D call: TRBD1 (6 bases). V was trimmed by 4 bases and J by 10 bases, leaving 13 bases between them. The CDR3 covers 12 residues. CDR1 is KGHSH, CDR2 LQKENI, per germline. The CDR3 reads CASSHRDTDYTF. In nucleotides, the CDR3 is TGTGCCAGCTCACACCGGGACACGGACTACACCTTC.

The chain couples TRBV11-2 to TRBJ2-7; 10 nucleotides align to TRBD1. Trimming cost V 1 base and J 4 bases; bases outside gene matches: 4. CDR3 length equals 15 residues. Germline loops: CDR1 SGHAT, CDR2 FQNNGV. The CDR3, as DNA: TGTGCCAGCAGCTTAGTGGTGGGACAGGGGTACGAGCAGTACTTC. Translation gives CASSLVVGQGYEQYF.

Only one count was recorded for this clone. The chain combines TRBV19 with TRBJ1-2; perhaps TRBD1 as D (5 bases). This CDR3 region has 14 residues. V lost 8 bases and J lost 5, with 18 bases in between. Germline CDR1 reads LNHDA; CDR2 reads SQIVND (reference sequence). The DNA for the CDR3 is TGTGCCAGTGGGCTTCGGGGGTTCGAGTATGGCTACACCTTC. Amino acid sequence: CASGLRGFEYGYTF.

This rearrangement joins TRBV5-4 to TRBJ2-5; 12 bases are shared with TRBD2. The CDR3 is 16 residues long. V gave up 4 bases and J gave up 5 bases; unmatched junction bases: 9. The germline V gene has CDR1 SGHNT and CDR2 YYREEE (reference sequence). CDR3 region: CASSPPGLAGFETQYF. The DNA for the CDR3 is TGTGCCAGCAGCCCGCCGGGACTAGCGGGTTTTGAGACCCAGTACTTC. Looking up the rest from reference TRBV5-4 and TRBJ2-5 gives the full variable domain: ETGVTQSPTHLIKTRGQQVTLRCSSQSGHNTVSWYQQALGQGPQFIFQYYREEENGRGNFPPRFSGLQFPNYSSELNVNALELDDSALYLCASSPPGLAGFETQYFGPGTRLLVL.